One and the same sample provided the 16 T cell receptor beta chains below, sequenced in a study of shared clonotypes between healthy human individuals. Clones were read by immunoSEQ multiplex PCR, and TCRdb kept only the in-frame ones, dropping some. The sample comprises about 1,900,000 clones, about 94% of which are singletons, and 1% to 1.5% rests with the top ten. Positive CCR7 selection of CD45RO-negative cells yielded the naive CD8 cells, and terminally differentiated effector memory CD45RA+ cells were excluded. The sample comprised naive CD8+ T cells sorted from blood. The receptors here all came from a man in his late teens or twenties in good health.

This chain uses TRBV4-1 with TRBJ2-7; unclear D gene. Trimming removed 1 base at V and 0 bases at J, with 10 bases between. The germline CDR1 and CDR2 sequences are MGHRA and YSYEKL. The CDR3 sequence is 15 residues long. The CDR3: CASSQGRALSYEQYF. The CDR3 region has the DNA TGCGCCAGCAGCCAAGGCCGGGCCCTCTCCTACGAGCAGTACTTC.

This chain connects TRBV28 to TRBJ1-2, with D maybe TRBD1 (5 bases). Germline CDR1 MDHEN, CDR2 SYDVKM. This CDR3 has 13 amino acids. Trimming shortened V by 2 bases and J by 7 bases, and 11 bases separated the two germline ends. The CDR3 bases are TGTGCCAGCAGTTTACCGGGGCTCGTTGGCTACACCTTC. Translated: CASSLPGLVGYTF.

V and J are TRBV29-1 and TRBJ2-1, with D tentatively TRBD1 (7 bases). Trimming pared 4 bases from V and 7 bases from J, leaving 23 bases between. Germline V gives CDR1 SQVTM, CDR2 ANQGSEA. The CDR3 extends over 16 amino acids. Here the CDR3 DNA reads TGCAGCGTTGCGGGAGTCGGGACAGAGATAGTTAATGAGCAGTTCTTC. Its protein is CSVAGVGTEIVNEQFF.

Remarks on this clone: Other DNA sequences in this sample translate to the same CDR3. The chain uses TRBV6-5 and TRBJ2-7, with 10 bases identical to TRBD2. Germline V gives CDR1 MNHEY, CDR2 SVGAGI. This CDR3 has 15 residues. The V gene end was trimmed by 3 bases and the J gene end by 1 base; junction bases not matched to a gene: 3. The CDR3 sequence is CASSYRLAGSYEQYF. The CDR3 DNA reads as TGTGCCAGCAGTTATAGACTAGCGGGTTCCTACGAGCAGTACTTC.

A remark on this clone: The same CDR3 can be traced to other DNA sequences in this sample. The chain couples TRBV11-2 to TRBJ2-3; D is unclear. CDR3 length equals 12 residues. V was shortened by 1 base and J by 4 bases, with 3 bases between the two germline ends. Germline-derived CDR1 and CDR2 are SGHAT and FQNNGV. In nucleotides, the CDR3 is TGTGCCAGCAGCTTAGTCGCAGATACGCAGTATTTT. Its protein is CASSLVADTQYF.

The chain has TRBV10-2 and TRBJ2-2; TRBD2 is a possible D gene (5 bases). Trimming took 8 bases from V and 5 from J, leaving 9 bases between them. The CDR3 is 12 residues long. From germline, CDR1 is WSHSY and CDR2 SAAADI. The CDR3 reads CASGSGTGELFF. The CDR3 coding sequence is TGCGCCAGCGGATCGGGAACCGGGGAGCTGTTTTTT.

The chain couples TRBV18 to TRBJ2-7; D tentatively reads TRBD1 or TRBD2 (5 bases each). CDR1 KGHSH and CDR2 LQKENI come from the germline V gene. The CDR3 totals 17 residues. The V end lost 2 bases, the J end lost 7 bases, and 24 bases lay between the germline ends. The CDR3 protein is CASSPGGLWQTGEEQYF. The DNA of the CDR3 is TGTGCCAGCTCACCAGGGGGTTTGTGGCAGACCGGGGAAGAGCAGTACTTC.

The chain employs TRBV7-9 and TRBJ2-3; 7 positions match TRBD1. This CDR3 is 13 amino acids long. Germline V gives CDR1 SEHNR, CDR2 FQNEAQ (reference sequence). Unmatched junction bases numbered 6, after V lost 10 bases and J lost 2 bases. This CDR3 reads CATQGDNTDTQYF. The DNA for the CDR3 is TGTGCCACGCAGGGGGACAACACAGATACGCAGTATTTT.

This clone occurred once. The chain uses TRBV27 and TRBJ2-1; D is unclear. The ends were cut back, 2 bases at V and 10 bases at J, with 15 bases in the middle. The CDR3 is 14 residues long. CDR1 MNHEY and CDR2 SMNVEV come from the germline V gene (reference sequence). In DNA, the CDR3 is TGTGCCAGCAGTTTAGGGTTGGGCGGAATCGAGCAGTTCTTC. Its translation: CASSLGLGGIEQFF.

The J gene is TRBJ2-7, the V gene TRBV5-8; tentative D call: TRBD2 (6 bases). The CDR3 spans 14 residues. Germline CDR1 and CDR2: SGHTS and YDEGEE. Deletions cut 7 bases from V and 0 bases from J, with 14 bases between. CDR3 bases: TGTGCCAGCCGAGACCGGGACTTCTCCTACGAGCAGTACTTC. Amino acids: CASRDRDFSYEQYF. Drawing the rest from reference TRBV5-8 and TRBJ2-7, the complete variable domain is EAGVTQSPTHLIKTRGQQATLRCSPISGHTSVYWYQQALGLGLQFLLWYDEGEERNRGNFPPRFSGRQFPNYSSELNVNALELEDSALYLCASRDRDFSYEQYFGPGTRLTVT.

The chain uses TRBV11-1 and TRBJ2-1; D may be TRBD1 or TRBD2 (6 bases each). Trimming left V 1 base short and J 9 bases short, with 13 bases between. Germline-derived CDR1 and CDR2 are SGHAT and FQDESV (reference sequence). This CDR3 region has 14 residues. For the CDR3, the DNA is TGTGCCAGCAGCTTAGACAGGGCGGGACTTGAGCAGTTCTTC. Its protein product is CASSLDRAGLEQFF.

The J gene is TRBJ1-2, the V gene TRBV14, with 10 bases fitting TRBD1. Germline values: CDR1 SGHDN, CDR2 FVKESK. This CDR3 has 17 amino acids. The V segment lost 2 bases and the J segment 5 bases; nucleotides outside the gene matches: 11. The CDR3 sequence is CASSQRPGQGKFYGYTF. The CDR3 bases are TGTGCCAGCAGCCAAAGACCGGGACAGGGGAAATTTTATGGCTACACCTTC. Full variable domain (rest looked up from reference TRBV14 and TRBJ1-2): EAGVTQFPSHSVIEKGQTVTLRCDPISGHDNLYWYRRVMGKEIKFLLHFVKESKQDESGMPNNRFLAERTGGTYSTLKVQPAELEDSGVYFCASSQRPGQGKFYGYTFGSGTRLTVV.

The rearrangement uses TRBV9 and TRBJ1-4; tentative D call: TRBD1 (6 bases). The V and J ends lost 0 bases and 8 bases respectively, with 11 bases between them. Germline-derived CDR1 and CDR2 are SGDLS and YYNGEE. CDR3 length: 14 residues. The CDR3: CASSVEQRGEKLFF. CDR3 sequence (DNA): TGTGCCAGCAGCGTAGAACAGAGGGGGGAAAAACTGTTTTTT.

The J gene is TRBJ2-2, the V gene TRBV21-1; the table's D call TRBD2 went unverified against the DNA. TRBV21-1 is labeled a pseudogene. CDR3 length: 14 amino acids. CDR3: CARIPPAYTGELFF. As DNA, the CDR3 is TGTGCCAGAATCCCCCCAGCGTACACCGGGGAGCTGTTTTTT.

The chain combines TRBV27 with TRBJ2-7; 10 positions match TRBD1. Germline V gives CDR1 MNHEY, CDR2 SMNVEV (reference sequence). V lost 6 bases to trimming and J lost 2 bases; unmatched junction nucleotides: 10. The CDR3 spans 16 residues. The DNA of the CDR3 is TGTGCCAGCAGCCCCGGGACAGGGGAACTCGCCTACGAGCAGTACTTC. This gives the protein CASSPGTGELAYEQYF.

V is TRBV4-1 and J is TRBJ2-2; 7 bases match TRBD2. Per the germline V gene, CDR1 is MGHRA and CDR2 is YSYEKL. V dropped 5 bases and J dropped 6; count of bases not matched to a gene: 6. The CDR3 extends over 14 amino acids. The DNA of the CDR3 is TGCGCCAGCAGCGCCGGGAGCGGGGCCGGGGAGCTGTTTTTT. This translates into CASSAGSGAGELFF.